These 32 T cell receptor beta chains came from one sample sequenced in a study of cytomegalovirus exposure and HLA in healthy donors. The PCR was carried out with 60 Vbeta primers and 13 Jbeta primers. Sequenced by immunoSEQ multiplex PCR; TCRdb stores in-frame clones only, minus some. The specimen's table records approximately 70,000 clones. Sequencing used PBMCs. The receptor source for this set is a woman between 40 and 50 years old in good health and CMV-seropositive.

V is TRBV7-7 and J is TRBJ2-5; the match to TRBD1 covers 9 bases. The CDR3 is made up of 14 amino acids. CDR1 and CDR2 from the germline V gene are SSHAT and FNYEAQ (reference sequence). The ends lost 3 bases at V and 5 bases at J; junction bases unmatched: 4. The CDR3 nucleotides read TGTGCCAGCAGCTTGGACAGGGGTGCGGAGACCCAGTACTTC. Its protein is CASSLDRGAETQYF.

The chain links TRBV7-9 to TRBJ1-4; TRBD1 is a possible D gene (6 bases). This CDR3 is 15 amino acids long. V was cut by 5 bases and J by 4 bases, with 14 bases left in between. Germline CDR1 reads SEHNR; CDR2 reads FQNEAQ (reference sequence). The CDR3 DNA reads as TGTGCCAGCAGCAAACAGGGTGGGAGTAATGAAAAACTGTTTTTT. As protein: CASSKQGGSNEKLFF. The full variable domain, rest sourced from reference TRBV7-9 and TRBJ1-4, is DTGVSQNPRHKITKRGQNVTFRCDPISEHNRLYWYRQTLGQGPEFLTYFQNEAQLEKSRLLSDRFSAERPKGSFSTLEIQRTEQGDSAMYLCASSKQGGSNEKLFFGSGTQLSVL.

J is TRBJ2-1 and V is TRBV6-4; TRBD2 aligns across 9 bases. Trimming removed 4 bases from V and 5 bases from J; junction bases left unmatched: 9. Germline CDR1 and CDR2: MRHNA and SNTAGT. The CDR3 totals 16 residues. CDR3 coding DNA: TGTGCCAGCAGTGGTTCTAGCGGGAAGGGGAACAATGAGCAGTTCTTC. This codes for CASSGSSGKGNNEQFF.

The chain has TRBV6-5 and TRBJ1-2, with 8 bases fitting TRBD1. Germline values: CDR1 MNHEY, CDR2 SVGAGI. V shed 5 bases, J shed 2 bases, and the junction held 7 bases outside the gene matches. The CDR3 has 15 residues. In DNA form, the CDR3 reads TGTGCCAGCAGTCCCACAGGGGGTTTCAACTATGGCTACACCTTC. Protein sequence: CASSPTGGFNYGYTF.

V and J are TRBV5-1 and TRBJ2-6; a possible D gene is TRBD1 (6 bases). V was cut by 0 bases and J by 0 bases, with 10 bases left in between. The germline gives CDR1 SGHRS, CDR2 YFSETQ. The CDR3 has 17 amino acids. The CDR3 DNA is TGCGCCAGCAGCTTGGGGGCGGACAGCTCTGGGGCCAACGTCCTGACTTTC. Its translation: CASSLGADSSGANVLTF. Supplemented by reference TRBV5-1 and TRBJ2-6, the full variable domain reads KAGVTQTPRYLIKTRGQQVTLSCSPISGHRSVSWYQQTPGQGLQFLFEYFSETQRNKGNFPGRFSGRQFSNSRSEMNVSTLELGDSALYLCASSLGADSSGANVLTFGAGSRLTVL.

This chain uses TRBV4-3 with TRBJ1-2; D is perhaps TRBD1 (5 bases). The CDR3 contains 13 residues. Germline CDR1 and CDR2: LGHNA and YSLEER. The V end lost 4 bases, the J end lost 3 bases, and 9 bases lay between the germline ends. The CDR3 is CASSPDTDYGYTF. The CDR3 DNA reads TGCGCCAGCAGCCCGGACACTGACTATGGCTACACCTTC.

V usage is TRBV5-4 and J usage is TRBJ1-2; 8 bases align to TRBD1. In germline, CDR1 is SGHNT, CDR2 YYREEE (reference sequence). V shed 0 bases and J 3 bases; nucleotides not matched to a gene: 4. CDR3 size: 15 residues. The CDR3 loop is CASSLAGQGDYGYTF. CDR3 coding DNA: TGTGCCAGCAGCTTGGCCGGACAGGGCGACTATGGCTACACCTTC. The variable domain in full, completed from reference TRBV5-4 and TRBJ1-2, reads ETGVTQSPTHLIKTRGQQVTLRCSSQSGHNTVSWYQQALGQGPQFIFQYYREEENGRGNFPPRFSGLQFPNYSSELNVNALELDDSALYLCASSLAGQGDYGYTFGSGTRLTVV.

The CDR3 protein is CASSTRASGGTDTQYF. CDR3 nucleotides: TGTGCCAGCAGTACTCGAGCTAGCGGGGGCACAGATACGCAGTATTTT. This rearrangement joins TRBV6-4 to TRBJ2-3, with 9 bases that match TRBD2. Per the germline V gene, CDR1 is MRHNA and CDR2 is SNTAGT. The junction had 7 bases not matched to a gene; V was cut back by 5 bases and J by 1 base. This CDR3 contains 16 residues.

This rearrangement joins TRBV5-1 to TRBJ2-1, with D perhaps matching TRBD1 (6 bases). The length of the CDR3 is 14 residues. V was cut by 2 bases and J by 5 bases, with 11 bases left in between. Per the germline V gene, CDR1 is SGHRS and CDR2 is YFSETQ. The CDR3 bases are TGCGCCAGCAGCTTTGCTCCAGGGGACAATGAGCAGTTCTTC. Translating gives CASSFAPGDNEQFF.

The V and J genes are TRBV4-1 and TRBJ2-3, with TRBD2 matching over 13 bases. CDR3 length: 16 amino acids. V was clipped by 4 bases and J by 2 bases; unmatched bases: 3. Per the germline V gene, CDR1 is MGHRA and CDR2 is YSYEKL. Written as DNA, the CDR3 is TGCGCCAGCAGCCGCGGACTAGCGGGAGACACAGATACGCAGTATTTT. It translates to CASSRGLAGDTDTQYF.

The chain employs TRBV6-6 and TRBJ1-6; D might be TRBD1 (6 bases). The CDR3 runs 14 residues. V shed 4 bases and J shed 10 bases, with 14 bases lying between them. Germline loops: CDR1 MNHNY, CDR2 SVGAGI (reference sequence). The CDR3 here is CASSLQGHRSPLHF. The DNA of the CDR3 is TGTGCCAGCAGTTTACAGGGACATCGGTCACCCCTCCACTTT.

The chain couples TRBV7-8 to TRBJ2-2; perhaps TRBD1 as D (5 bases). The germline gives CDR1 SGHVS, CDR2 FQNEAQ. This CDR3 has 16 residues. V lost 8 bases and J lost 5, with 21 bases in between. The CDR3 spells CASLPEWGLETGELFF. The CDR3 DNA follows: TGTGCCAGCCTGCCGGAATGGGGCTTGGAAACCGGGGAGCTGTTTTTT.

The V gene is TRBV5-1, the J gene TRBJ2-2; D may be TRBD2 (6 bases). Trimming cost V 1 base and J 6 bases, with 22 bases left between them. Germline CDR1 SGHRS, CDR2 YFSETQ. The CDR3 runs to 18 residues. The CDR3 spells CASSLLFPRRAGPGELFF. The CDR3 region has the DNA TGCGCCAGCAGCTTGTTATTCCCCCGGAGGGCCGGCCCCGGGGAGCTGTTTTTT.

The V call is TRBV6-6, the J call TRBJ1-5, with TRBD1 matching 10 bases. J lost 9 bases, V lost 8 bases, and 13 bases had no gene match. The germline CDR1 and CDR2 sequences are MNHNY and SVGAGI (reference sequence). This CDR3 region has 15 residues. The CDR3 region is CASGGTGDRQGPQHF. CDR3 DNA sequence: TGTGCCAGCGGGGGGACAGGGGATAGGCAAGGGCCCCAGCATTTT.

The chain combines TRBV10-3 with TRBJ1-1; 9 positions agree with TRBD1. This CDR3 has 18 residues. In germline, CDR1 is ENHRY, CDR2 SYGVKD. The junction had 10 bases not matched to a gene; V was cut back by 2 bases and J by 0 bases. The CDR3 nucleotides are TGTGCCATCAGTGAGGAGGCGGGACAGGGTCCCATGAACACTGAAGCTTTCTTT. Amino acids: CAISEEAGQGPMNTEAFF.

The chain couples TRBV2 to TRBJ1-2; the D gene is possibly TRBD1 (6 bases). The V end lost 6 bases, the J end lost 7 bases, and 12 bases lay between the germline ends. There are 12 residues in the CDR3. Looked up from germline, CDR1 is SNHLY and CDR2 is FYNNEI. The CDR3 sequence: CASSRDTPGYTF. CDR3 coding DNA: TGTGCCAGCAGCCGGGACACTCCTGGCTACACCTTC.

The chain joins TRBV6-1 to TRBJ1-6, with D possibly TRBD1 on 6 matching bases. The CDR3 runs to 15 residues. The germline V gene encodes CDR1 MNHNS and CDR2 SASEGT. V dropped 6 bases and J dropped 8 bases, with 17 bases sitting between them. CDR3: CASSPGQRLDSPLHF. Written as DNA, the CDR3 is TGTGCCAGCAGCCCCGGACAGAGATTGGATTCACCCCTCCACTTT.

CDR3 nucleotide sequence: TGTGCCAGCAGCATCAGGGTGTACGAAAAACTGTTTTTT. The encoded protein is CASSIRVYEKLFF. The J gene is TRBJ1-4, the V gene TRBV7-2; TRBD1 is a possible D gene (5 bases). Germline lookup yields CDR1 SGHTA and CDR2 FQGNSA. V was trimmed by 5 bases and J by 8 bases, leaving 12 bases between them. There are 13 residues in the CDR3. The full variable domain, its missing parts supplied by reference TRBV7-2 and TRBJ1-4, is GAGVSQSPSNKVTEKGKDVELRCDPISGHTALYWYRQSLGQGLEFLIYFQGNSAPDKSGLPSDRFSAERTGGSVSTLTIQRTQQEDSAVYLCASSIRVYEKLFFGSGTQLSVL.

This chain joins TRBV11-2 and TRBJ2-1, with 9 bases identical to TRBD2. With 2 bases clipped from V and 4 bases from J, the junction kept 9 bases outside the gene matches. CDR3 length: 17 amino acids. Germline V lookup: CDR1 SGHAT, CDR2 FQNNGV. The CDR3 region has the DNA TGTGCCAGCAGCTTAAGTCCGGCTAGCGGGGCTTACAATGAGCAGTTCTTC. Protein sequence: CASSLSPASGAYNEQFF.

V and J are TRBV5-4 and TRBJ2-3; 14 bases are a match to TRBD2. Per germline, CDR1 SGHNT and CDR2 YYREEE (reference sequence). The CDR3 runs 16 residues. J was trimmed by 2 bases and V by 4 bases; bases with no gene match: 3. As DNA, the CDR3 is TGTGCCAGCAGCCCGGGACTAGCGGGGGTCACAGATACGCAGTATTTT. The encoded protein is CASSPGLAGVTDTQYF.

The chain carries TRBV5-4 and TRBJ2-7; D unresolved. Germline CDR1 is SGHNT and CDR2 is YYREEE (reference sequence). V shed 0 bases and J shed 3 bases, with 4 bases lying between them. CDR3 length: 12 amino acids. This CDR3 is CASSLGLYEQYF. Here the CDR3 DNA reads TGTGCCAGCAGCTTGGGGCTCTACGAGCAGTACTTC.

The rearrangement links TRBV5-4 to TRBJ2-2, with 15 bases matching TRBD2. The CDR3 is 16 residues long. Germline V gene sequence: CDR1 SGHNT, CDR2 YYREEE (reference sequence). The V and J ends lost 3 bases and 6 bases, in that order; junction bases with no gene match: 3. CDR3 in amino acids: CASSSGLAGGSGELFF. The CDR3, as DNA: TGTGCCAGCAGCTCCGGACTAGCGGGAGGGTCCGGGGAGCTGTTTTTT.

The V call is TRBV4-1, the J call TRBJ2-7; D gene uncertain. CDR1 is MGHRA and CDR2 is YSYEKL in the germline V gene. V lost 4 bases to trimming and J lost 2 bases, with 9 bases between them. The CDR3 loop spans 13 amino acids. As DNA, the CDR3 is TGCGCCAGCAGCCCACACCTTACCTACGAGCAGTACTTC. Its translation is CASSPHLTYEQYF.

The chain recombines TRBV18 with TRBJ2-1, with TRBD2 identical over 8 bases. The junction had 6 bases not matched to a gene; V was cut back by 0 bases and J by 5 bases. The CDR3 consists of 16 residues. The V gene's germline CDR1 is KGHSH and CDR2 LQKENI. This CDR3 reads CASSPPRRGEDNEQFF. The CDR3 coding sequence is TGTGCCAGCTCACCACCGCGGCGGGGGGAAGACAATGAGCAGTTCTTC.

This chain joins TRBV11-1 and TRBJ1-1; TRBD1 agrees at 9 bases. Germline trimming cut 4 bases from V and 0 bases from J; bases unmatched to any gene: 3. This CDR3 spans 15 amino acids. In germline, CDR1 is SGHAT, CDR2 FQDESV (reference sequence). The CDR3 protein is CASSWDRAMNTEAFF. In nucleotides, the CDR3 is TGTGCCAGCAGCTGGGACAGGGCTATGAACACTGAAGCTTTCTTT.

The chain is built from TRBV28 and TRBJ2-7; TRBD2 agrees at 8 bases. The CDR3 is made up of 17 amino acids. Germline CDR1 and CDR2: MDHEN and SYDVKM. Losses at the gene ends were 6 bases for V and 0 bases for J; bases not matched to a gene: 13. The CDR3: CASSQWSDSGNSYEQYF. CDR3 coding DNA: TGTGCCAGCAGCCAATGGTCGGATAGCGGGAACTCCTACGAGCAGTACTTC.

Frequency places this clone as medium-sized. J is TRBJ1-4 and V is TRBV4-3; D gene ambiguous. The length of the CDR3 is 15 residues. Trimming left V 0 bases short and J 7 bases short, with 12 bases between. Germline CDR1 reads LGHNA; CDR2 reads YSLEER. The CDR3 loop reads CASSQDRFSGEKLFF. The CDR3 coding sequence is TGCGCCAGCAGCCAAGATCGTTTTTCAGGTGAAAAACTGTTTTTT.

V gene TRBV6-1 combines with J gene TRBJ1-2; 11 bases agree with TRBD1. Germline assignment: CDR1 MNHNS and CDR2 SASEGT. The trim removed 1 base at V and 4 bases at J, leaving 2 bases unmatched. The CDR3 has 15 amino acids. The CDR3 bases are TGTGCCAGCAGTGAAGGGACAGGGGGCGCCTATGGCTACACCTTC. It yields the protein CASSEGTGGAYGYTF.

The chain links TRBV5-4 to TRBJ1-4, with 10 bases aligning to TRBD1. The V gene end was trimmed by 3 bases and the J gene end by 4 bases; junction bases not matched to a gene: 3. Germline-derived CDR1 and CDR2 are SGHNT and YYREEE (reference sequence). The CDR3 covers 15 residues. For the CDR3, the DNA is TGTGCCAGCAGCTCCCGGGACAGGGGTAATGAAAAACTGTTTTTT. It codes for CASSSRDRGNEKLFF.

This chain connects TRBV7-9 to TRBJ1-1; D is unclear. Germline V CDR1 and CDR2: SEHNR, FQNEAQ (reference sequence). V was shortened by 4 bases and J by 6 bases, with 9 bases between the two germline ends. The CDR3 contains 12 residues. CDR3 region: CASSSRSPEAFF. CDR3 nucleotides: TGTGCCAGCAGCTCCCGGTCCCCTGAAGCTTTCTTT. Supplemented by reference TRBV7-9 and TRBJ1-1, the full variable domain reads DTGVSQNPRHKITKRGQNVTFRCDPISEHNRLYWYRQTLGQGPEFLTYFQNEAQLEKSRLLSDRFSAERPKGSFSTLEIQRTEQGDSAMYLCASSSRSPEAFFGQGTRLTVV.

V usage is TRBV10-3 and J usage is TRBJ2-1; 12 bases agree with TRBD2. The CDR3 runs 15 residues. V lost 4 bases, J lost 7 bases, and 5 bases stayed unmatched. Looked up from germline, CDR1 is ENHRY and CDR2 is SYGVKD. The CDR3 DNA follows: TGTGCCATCAGTGGGACTAGCGGGGTGGGGAATGAGCAGTTCTTC. This codes for CAISGTSGVGNEQFF.

The V gene is TRBV5-4, the J gene TRBJ1-1, with D unresolved. V was clipped by 2 bases and J by 1 base, with 9 bases between them. The CDR3 extends over 14 amino acids. Germline V lookup: CDR1 SGHNT, CDR2 YYREEE (reference sequence). CDR3 DNA sequence: TGTGCCAGCAGCTTTCTAGAGAAGAACACTGAAGCTTTCTTT. It is translated as CASSFLEKNTEAFF.